The clone carrying this T cell receptor beta chain was seen a handful of times. Its antigen is unknown. This specimen belongs to a study of cytomegalovirus exposure and HLA in healthy donors. The CDR3 runs to 14 residues. The germline gives CDR1 MNHNS, CDR2 SASEGT. The ends were cut back, 1 base at V and 1 base at J, with 6 bases in the middle. Overall study results and limits: Trimming of TCR beta V- and J-genes showed a link, identified in a later analysis, to a missense DCLRE1C variant. Donors belonging to an Asian-associated ancestry cluster reportedly showed fewer N-insertions in productive TCRs than the roughly 670-donor mean, according to what a later analysis found. Within a later analysis, the majority of CMV-associated TCR beta chains appeared HLA-restricted.

Primers included in the PCR were 60 Vbeta and 13 Jbeta primers. Clones were read by immunoSEQ multiplex PCR, and TCRdb kept only the in-frame ones, dropping some. The sample records some 85,000 clones, 76% being singletons. The sequenced sample consisted of PBMCs. The chain uses TRBV6-1 and TRBJ2-3; D ambiguous. The receptor was derived from a man aged 40-49 years in good health and CMV-seronegative. The CDR3, as DNA: TGTGCCAGCAGTGAAGGTCGCGGCACAGATACGCAGTATTTT. Its translation: CASSEGRGTDTQYF.